A single sample is the source of the 17 T cell receptor beta chains below, sequenced in a study of spatial heterogeneity in lung cancer. Time point of the sample: blood at routine non-recurrence follow-up after resection. Unsorted whole RNA from tumor, nontumor lung or frozen PBMC underwent sequencing. One entry per CDR3 protein, called by TCRdb with MiXCR from the 5' RACE reads. The data hold around 110,000 distinct CDR3 sequences, with over 9% observed a single time. Sequenced here: PBMCs, sampled at follow-up. These receptors originate from a male donor with early-stage non-small cell lung cancer.

This clonotype has a count of ten or more. The chain combines TRBV9 with TRBJ2-1; no definite D call. V gave up 4 bases and J gave up 5 bases, with 10 bases separating them. The CDR3 extends over 13 amino acids. CDR1 is SGDLS, CDR2 YYNGEE, per germline. The CDR3 reads CASSKQPDNEQFF. CDR3 DNA sequence: TGTGCCAGCAGCAAACAACCCGACAATGAGCAGTTCTTC.

The chain recombines TRBV6-1 with TRBJ2-1; D remains ambiguous. The CDR3 runs to 12 residues. V was cut by 6 bases and J by 4 bases, with 7 bases left in between. Germline V CDR1 and CDR2: MNHNS, SASEGT. The CDR3 region is CASRDLYNEQFF. Written as DNA, the CDR3 is TGTGCCAGCAGAGACCTTTACAATGAGCAGTTCTTC.

This clonotype turned up a few times. CDR3 coding DNA: TGTGCCAGCAGCACCATATTGGAAACGCAGTATTTT. It codes for CASSTILETQYF. This chain uses TRBV5-4 with TRBJ2-3; D gene uncertain. CDR1 is SGHNT and CDR2 is YYREEE in the germline V gene (reference sequence). The length of the CDR3 is 12 residues. V was cut by 4 bases and J by 9 bases, with 12 bases left in between.

This clonotype appeared many times. The chain carries TRBV6-2 or TRBV6-3 and TRBJ2-3; the D is unclear. Germline lookup yields CDR1 MNHEY and CDR2 SVGEGT. The CDR3 has 12 residues. V was clipped by 4 bases and J by 2 bases, with 4 bases between them. The CDR3 DNA sequence: TGTGCCAGCAGTTTGGCCACAGATACGCAGTATTTT. Amino acid sequence: CASSLATDTQYF.

Ten or more counts support this clonotype. V usage is TRBV6-2 or TRBV6-3 and J usage is TRBJ1-2, with TRBD1 as a possible D gene (5 bases). Trimming left V 4 bases short and J 7 bases short, with 10 bases between. The CDR3 consists of 12 residues. Germline V gene lookup returns CDR1 MNHEY and CDR2 SVGEGT. CDR3 sequence (DNA): TGTGCCAGCAGTTCGAACAGGTTTGGCTACACCTTC. Protein sequence: CASSSNRFGYTF.

This clonotype was detected ten times or more. The chain recombines TRBV20-1 with TRBJ2-7; 7 nucleotides match TRBD2. Germline CDR1 reads DFQATT; CDR2 reads SNEGSKA (reference sequence). The V segment lost 3 bases and the J segment 5 bases; nucleotides outside the gene matches: 10. The CDR3 consists of 14 residues. The CDR3 coding sequence is TGCAGTGCTAGGCCTGCCGCTAGCGGAAACGAGCAGTACTTC. Its translation: CSARPAASGNEQYF.

This clonotype was recorded a few times. The chain has TRBV24-1 and TRBJ2-1; D is undetermined. Germline V gives CDR1 KGHDR, CDR2 SFDVKD. The V end was cut by 5 bases, the J end by 7 bases, with 11 bases between. The CDR3 runs to 13 residues. CDR3 residues: CATSVGRDNEQFF. CDR3 bases: TGTGCCACCAGTGTGGGAAGGGATAATGAGCAGTTCTTC.

This clonotype was observed many times. The rearrangement links TRBV18 to TRBJ2-3; possibly TRBD2 for D (5 bases). Trimming left V 5 bases short and J 3 bases short, with 12 bases between. Germline V gene data show CDR1 as KGHSH and CDR2 as LQKENI. The CDR3 spans 14 residues. The CDR3 loop is CASSSTEGTDTQYF. In DNA, the CDR3 is TGTGCCAGCTCATCAACTGAGGGTACAGATACGCAGTATTTT.

This clonotype was observed at least ten times. CDR3 in amino acids: CASSLWGDGYTF. The CDR3 bases are TGTGCCAGCAGTTTATGGGGAGATGGCTACACCTTC. The chain is built from TRBV28 and TRBJ1-2; D not certain. Between the trimmed V and J ends, which lost 0 bases and 6 bases, there was a span of 5 bases. Germline assignment: CDR1 MDHEN and CDR2 SYDVKM. The CDR3 consists of 12 residues.

Comment on this clonotype: A much bigger clone sits one base away, suggesting this may be a read error. J is TRBJ1-1 and V is TRBV6-1, with 7 bases fitting TRBD1. V dropped 2 bases and J dropped 4; count of bases not matched to a gene: 7. CDR1 and CDR2 from the germline V gene are MNHNS and SASEGT. This CDR3 is built from 15 residues. The CDR3 here is CASSESSGGGTEAFF. The CDR3 bases are TGTGCCAGCAGTGAATCGTCAGGGGGAGGCACTGAAGCTTTCTTT.

The chain is built from TRBV27 and TRBJ2-7; 9 bases are a match to TRBD1. The CDR3 extends over 15 amino acids. J lost 2 bases, V lost 8 bases, and 10 bases had no gene match. CDR1 is MNHEY and CDR2 is SMNVEV in the germline V gene (reference sequence). The CDR3 loop reads CASLPGTGNTYEQYF. The CDR3, as DNA: TGTGCCAGCCTCCCCGGGACAGGGAATACCTACGAGCAGTACTTC.

The rearrangement joins TRBV5-5 to TRBJ1-6; D gene ambiguous. V lost 0 bases, J lost 9 bases, and 19 bases lay in between. This CDR3 is 17 amino acids long. The germline V gene has CDR1 SGHKS and CDR2 YYEKEE (reference sequence). The CDR3 nucleotides are TGTGCCAGCAGCTTGGAGGGTTCCCTTAGGACTGGTTCACCCCTCCACTTT. This codes for CASSLEGSLRTGSPLHF.

In its sample, this clonotype was seen many times. The gene calls are TRBV28 and TRBJ2-7; a possible D gene is TRBD2 (6 bases). The CDR3 runs to 16 residues. V was clipped by 1 base and J by 0 bases, with 13 bases between them. Germline assignment: CDR1 MDHEN and CDR2 SYDVKM. CDR3 residues: CASSLSGTPSSYEQYF. CDR3 DNA sequence: TGTGCCAGCAGTTTATCCGGGACTCCTAGCTCCTACGAGCAGTACTTC.

This clonotype occurred many times. The V and J genes are TRBV3-1 and TRBJ2-5; 8 bases line up with TRBD2. The length of the CDR3 is 15 residues. Germline CDR1 reads LGHDT; CDR2 reads YNNKEL (reference sequence). With 0 bases clipped from V and 5 bases from J, the junction kept 5 bases outside the gene matches. The DNA for the CDR3 is TGTGCCAGCAGCCAAGACGCGGGGGGTTCGGAGACCCAGTACTTC. Translation: CASSQDAGGSETQYF.

In its sample, this clonotype was seen many times. The rearrangement links TRBV29-1 to TRBJ2-5; TRBD2 is a possible D gene (5 bases). Trimming shortened V by 2 bases and J by 5 bases, and 15 bases separated the two germline ends. This CDR3 has 14 amino acids. Germline V lookup: CDR1 SQVTM, CDR2 ANQGSEA. DNA for the CDR3: TGCAGCGTTGAACCCCGCGGCTGGGAGGAGACCCAGTACTTC. This translates into CSVEPRGWEETQYF.

The chain carries TRBV27 and TRBJ2-7; 11 nucleotides match TRBD2. The CDR3 contains 17 residues. Trimming took 2 bases from V and 3 from J; bases not matched to a gene: 9. The germline gives CDR1 MNHEY, CDR2 SMNVEV (reference sequence). The CDR3 bases are TGTGCCAGCAGTTTAACCCGCCGACTAGCGGGGTACTACGAGCAGTACTTC. Translated, it gives CASSLTRRLAGYYEQYF.

CDR3 sequence (DNA): TGTGCCAGCAGGCCACTTGGAAGCACTGAAGCTTTCTTT. Its protein is CASRPLGSTEAFF. The chain employs TRBV12-3 or TRBV12-4 and TRBJ1-1; D remains unclear. There are 13 residues in the CDR3. The V and J ends lost 6 bases and 4 bases respectively, with 12 bases between them.